Listed here are 30 T cell receptor beta chains from one sample, sequenced in a study of early T cells in non-severe SARS-CoV-2 infection. TCRdb processed the 5' RACE reads anew with MiXCR; each CDR3 protein has one entry. The sample carries approximately 52,000 distinct CDR3 sequences, 14% to 15% recorded once. The input for sequencing was whole blood, taken at baseline. Receptors originate from an adult who was a healthcare worker with PCR-confirmed SARS-CoV-2 infection or an uninfected control (not recorded which).

This clonotype has more than one count but fewer than ten. V gene TRBV20-1 combines with J gene TRBJ2-3, with unresolved D. The CDR3 extends over 13 amino acids. The germline V gene encodes CDR1 DFQATT and CDR2 SNEGSKA (reference sequence). The ends were cut back, 7 bases at V and 3 bases at J, with 14 bases in the middle. DNA of the CDR3: TGCAGTGTCTTAGTAGGACGGACAGATACGCAGTATTTT. It translates to CSVLVGRTDTQYF.

This clonotype has only a few counts. V gene TRBV11-2 combines with J gene TRBJ2-3; no firm D call. CDR3 length: 13 residues. Between the trimmed V and J ends, which lost 1 base and 1 base, there was a span of 3 bases. Germline CDR1 is SGHAT and CDR2 is FQNNGV. CDR3: CASSLAGTDTQYF. The CDR3 DNA follows: TGTGCCAGCAGCTTAGCAGGCACAGATACGCAGTATTTT.

This clonotype was seen a handful of times. The genes are TRBV2 and TRBJ1-2, with 8 bases lining up with TRBD1. Germline-derived CDR1 and CDR2 are SNHLY and FYNNEI. The CDR3 covers 13 residues. Unmatched junction bases numbered 5, after V lost 7 bases and J lost 4 bases. The CDR3 bases are TGTGCCAGCATGGACAGGGCCACCTATGGCTACACCTTC. Its translation is CASMDRATYGYTF. Looking up the rest from reference TRBV2 and TRBJ1-2 gives the full variable domain: EPEVTQTPSHQVTQMGQEVILRCVPISNHLYFYWYRQILGQKVEFLVSFYNNEISEKSEIFDDQFSVERPDGSNFTLKIRSTKLEDSAMYFCASMDRATYGYTFGSGTRLTVV.

This clonotype was seen ten or more times. V and J are TRBV12-3 or TRBV12-4 and TRBJ1-1; D is ambiguous. The CDR3 has 14 amino acids. V lost 6 bases, J lost 1 base, and 12 bases lay in between. CDR3 DNA sequence: TGTGCCAGCAGCCGGAACACTGGGAACACTGAAGCTTTCTTT. This translates into CASSRNTGNTEAFF.

This clonotype appeared once. The chain couples TRBV29-1 to TRBJ2-3; D gene ambiguous. CDR3 length equals 13 residues. V lost 4 bases, J lost 2 bases, and 10 bases lay in between. CDR1 is SQVTM and CDR2 is ANQGSEA in the germline V gene. This CDR3 reads CSVGPPVTDTQYF. The CDR3 bases are TGCAGCGTTGGGCCACCCGTCACAGATACGCAGTATTTT.

The rearrangement links TRBV5-4 to TRBJ2-7, with 11 nucleotides matching TRBD2. This CDR3 spans 16 amino acids. CDR1 SGHNT and CDR2 YYREEE come from the germline V gene (reference sequence). The V segment lost 2 bases and the J segment 0 bases; nucleotides outside the gene matches: 4. The DNA for the CDR3 is TGTGCCAGCAGCTTCGTCGGGACTAGCGGCTCCTACGAGCAGTACTTC. Encoded protein: CASSFVGTSGSYEQYF.

This clonotype was seen only a few times. This chain connects TRBV7-9 to TRBJ2-3; D is unclear. The CDR3 consists of 15 residues. Germline V CDR1 and CDR2: SEHNR, FQNEAQ (reference sequence). Trimming stripped 6 bases from V and 0 bases from J, with 13 bases between. The CDR3 DNA is TGTGCCAGCAGTCAACAGAAACCGAGCACAGATACGCAGTATTTT. Protein product: CASSQQKPSTDTQYF.

The chain combines TRBV20-1 with TRBJ2-3, with D possibly matching TRBD2 (6 bases). Per germline, CDR1 DFQATT and CDR2 SNEGSKA (reference sequence). The CDR3 sequence is 14 residues long. Deletions cut 3 bases from V and 4 bases from J, with 14 bases between. CDR3 in amino acids: CSARGAGTSDTQYF. Here the CDR3 DNA reads TGCAGTGCTAGGGGTGCGGGGACGTCAGATACGCAGTATTTT.

CDR3 DNA: TGTGCCAGCAGCCTCAAGAGGGGCGGGAGAGATACGCAGTATTTT. Translated, it gives CASSLKRGGRDTQYF. The chain employs TRBV3-1 and TRBJ2-3; 7 bases agree with TRBD2. The CDR3 covers 15 residues. Germline loops: CDR1 LGHDT, CDR2 YNNKEL (reference sequence). Trimming removed 4 bases from V and 5 bases from J; junction bases left unmatched: 9.

This clonotype was detected a few times. V and J are TRBV11-2 and TRBJ2-3; D is unclear. Germline V gene data show CDR1 as SGHAT and CDR2 as FQNNGV. The CDR3 has 12 amino acids. Deletions cut 7 bases from V and 0 bases from J, with 5 bases between. The CDR3 sequence: CASTLSTDTQYF. CDR3 sequence (DNA): TGTGCCAGCACCCTTAGCACAGATACGCAGTATTTT. The full variable domain, rest sourced from reference TRBV11-2 and TRBJ2-3, is EAGVAQSPRYKIIEKRQSVAFWCNPISGHATLYWYQQILGQGPKLLIQFQNNGVVDDSQLPKDRFSAERLKGVDSTLKIQPAKLEDSAVYLCASTLSTDTQYFGPGTRLTVL.

This clonotype showed up many times. The chain employs TRBV6-6 and TRBJ1-5, with TRBD1 as a possible D gene (5 bases). The CDR3 has 15 residues. Germline CDR1 is MNHNY and CDR2 is SVGAGI (reference sequence). V lost 6 bases, J lost 7 bases, and 19 bases lay in between. For the CDR3, the DNA is TGTGCCAGCAGCACGTTCGGGGGGGGAAGCCAGCCCCAGCATTTT. It is translated as CASSTFGGGSQPQHF.

The chain recombines TRBV29-1 with TRBJ1-2, with 7 bases aligning to TRBD1. From germline, CDR1 is SQVTM and CDR2 ANQGSEA. V trimming: 6 bases; J trimming: 8 bases; junction bases outside the gene matches: 9. The CDR3 contains 12 residues. CDR3 protein: CSVDDREYGYTF. CDR3 sequence (DNA): TGCAGCGTGGATGACAGGGAGTACGGCTACACCTTC.

This clonotype was recorded a few times. The chain recombines TRBV7-9 with TRBJ1-2; TRBD1 aligns across 7 bases. CDR3 length equals 15 residues. Trimming removed 1 base from V and 2 bases from J; junction bases left unmatched: 4. The germline V gene has CDR1 SEHNR and CDR2 FQNEAQ (reference sequence). The chain's CDR3 is CASSLGGGGNYGYTF. Here the CDR3 DNA reads TGTGCCAGCAGCTTAGGTGGAGGGGGCAACTATGGCTACACCTTC.

This rearrangement joins TRBV20-1 to TRBJ2-7; perhaps TRBD1 as D (6 bases). Germline V lookup: CDR1 DFQATT, CDR2 SNEGSKA (reference sequence). V gave up 6 bases and J gave up 0 bases, with 9 bases separating them. The CDR3 consists of 12 residues. The CDR3 loop is CSAQQGSYEQYF. CDR3 DNA: TGCAGTGCCCAACAGGGCTCCTACGAGCAGTACTTC.

This chain uses TRBV6-5 with TRBJ2-7; TRBD1 is a possible D gene (5 bases). CDR3 length equals 15 residues. Germline V gene lookup returns CDR1 MNHEY and CDR2 SVGAGI. V dropped 2 bases and J dropped 0 bases, with 11 bases sitting between them. CDR3 region: CASSYGAVNSYEQYF. In nucleotides, the CDR3 is TGTGCCAGCAGTTACGGGGCAGTTAACTCCTACGAGCAGTACTTC.

This clonotype was counted at least ten times. The chain joins TRBV12-3 or TRBV12-4 to TRBJ1-4; possibly TRBD1 for D (5 bases). The CDR3 has 13 amino acids. The V gene lost 6 bases and the J gene lost 5 bases, with 10 bases spanning the gap. CDR3 sequence reads: CASSLRDNEKLFF. In DNA, the CDR3 is TGTGCCAGCAGCTTGCGGGACAATGAAAAACTGTTTTTT.

The rearrangement joins TRBV14 to TRBJ2-2; D unclear. Germline CDR1 and CDR2: SGHDN and FVKESK. Trimming cost V 6 bases and J 0 bases, with 11 bases left between them. The CDR3 runs 15 residues. CDR3 sequence (DNA): TGTGCCAGCAGTTCCGTGGCGACGAACACCGGGGAGCTGTTTTTT. Its translation: CASSSVATNTGELFF. The full variable domain, completed using reference TRBV14 and TRBJ2-2, is EAGVTQFPSHSVIEKGQTVTLRCDPISGHDNLYWYRRVMGKEIKFLLHFVKESKQDESGMPNNRFLAERTGGTYSTLKVQPAELEDSGVYFCASSSVATNTGELFFGEGSRLTVL.

This chain connects TRBV10-1 to TRBJ2-4; 9 bases line up with TRBD1. From germline, CDR1 is WNHNN and CDR2 SYGVQD (reference sequence). CDR3 length: 15 amino acids. The junction had 9 bases not matched to a gene; V was cut back by 11 bases and J by 1 base. CDR3 bases: TGCGCCGGCAAATGGACAGGGGACGCCAAAAACATTCAGTACTTC. Translated, it gives CAGKWTGDAKNIQYF.

The sample holds a few counts of this clonotype. The chain couples TRBV20-1 to TRBJ1-5; 9 bases agree with TRBD1. This CDR3 region has 14 residues. Trimming at V came to 6 bases and at J to 6 bases, leaving 9 bases not matched to a gene. Germline CDR1 is DFQATT and CDR2 is SNEGSKA (reference sequence). The CDR3 DNA follows: TGCAGTGCCGGACCTGGGACAGGGTTTCAGCCCCAGCATTTT. Encoded protein: CSAGPGTGFQPQHF.

This chain joins TRBV12-3 or TRBV12-4 and TRBJ2-4; D perhaps matches TRBD1 (6 bases). The V and J ends lost 7 bases and 5 bases respectively, with 18 bases between them. The CDR3 covers 15 residues. CDR3 nucleotide sequence: TGTGCCAGCACCGAAGCCCGGGACACAGAAAACATTCAGTACTTC. It translates to CASTEARDTENIQYF.

CDR3 in DNA: TGTGCCAGCAGTGAAAACGGGGCCTACGAGCAGTACTTC. It codes for CASSENGAYEQYF. The chain has TRBV25-1 and TRBJ2-7; D might be TRBD2 (5 bases). Per the germline V gene, CDR1 is MGHDK and CDR2 is SYGVNS. The CDR3 is 13 amino acids. Trimming took off 2 bases at V and 2 bases at J, with 7 bases between the two ends.

CDR3 sequence: CASSFGAAYEQYF. The DNA for the CDR3 is TGCGCCAGCAGCTTTGGGGCAGCCTACGAGCAGTACTTC. The gene calls are TRBV5-1 and TRBJ2-7; a possible D gene is TRBD1 (5 bases). Trimming took off 2 bases at V and 2 bases at J, with 8 bases between the two ends. Germline loops: CDR1 SGHRS, CDR2 YFSETQ. There are 13 residues in the CDR3.

This clonotype showed up just a few times. The rearrangement uses TRBV25-1 and TRBJ2-7; no clear D. This CDR3 region has 13 residues. Trimming took 4 bases from V and 7 from J, leaving 14 bases between them. Germline loops: CDR1 MGHDK, CDR2 SYGVNS. The CDR3 sequence: CASSGLGAGEQYF. CDR3 nucleotides: TGTGCCAGCAGTGGCCTGGGTGCCGGGGAGCAGTACTTC.

This clonotype was seen only a few times. The CDR3 DNA reads TGCAGTGCTAGAGATCGGATAGGGCCATCGGAAGAGACCCAGTACTTC. Its protein product is CSARDRIGPSEETQYF. The chain combines TRBV20-1 with TRBJ2-5; D not resolved. V was cut by 0 bases and J by 3 bases, with 17 bases left in between. The CDR3 has 16 amino acids. CDR1 and CDR2 (germline): DFQATT, SNEGSKA (reference sequence).

This clonotype was found a few times. The chain joins TRBV20-1 to TRBJ2-1; TRBD2 might be the D (6 bases). CDR1 and CDR2 (germline): DFQATT, SNEGSKA (reference sequence). V lost 7 bases and J lost 3, with 16 bases in between. The CDR3 consists of 14 residues. The CDR3 region has the DNA TGCAGTGGGGTAGCGGCAGCCAACTACAATGAGCAGTTCTTC. Protein sequence: CSGVAAANYNEQFF.

This clonotype has a handful of counts. The junction differs from germline at one of its ends, possibly a read error. J is TRBJ1-4 and V is TRBV2; 9 bases fit TRBD1. Germline V gene sequence: CDR1 SNHLY, CDR2 FYNNEI. The CDR3 spans 13 residues. This chain's CDR3 is CAISGQGNGKLFF. DNA for the CDR3: TGTGCCATCAGCGGACAGGGGAATGGAAAACTGTTTTTT.

The V gene is TRBV6-6, the J gene TRBJ2-3; 7 bases are a match to TRBD2. With V trimmed by 4 bases and J by 6 bases, 4 bases remained unmatched. The V gene's germline CDR1 is MNHNY and CDR2 SVGAGI (reference sequence). The CDR3 extends over 13 amino acids. The CDR3 region is CASSWGGKDTQYF. CDR3 nucleotide sequence: TGTGCCAGCAGTTGGGGAGGGAAGGATACGCAGTATTTT.

This clonotype was counted a few times. The chain links TRBV7-9 to TRBJ1-1; 9 bases align to TRBD1. Trimming at V came to 5 bases and at J to 7 bases, leaving 11 bases not matched to a gene. The germline V gene encodes CDR1 SEHNR and CDR2 FQNEAQ (reference sequence). The CDR3 contains 15 residues. The CDR3 sequence is CASSARTGELVEAFF. In nucleotides, the CDR3 is TGTGCCAGCAGCGCCCGGACAGGGGAATTGGTTGAAGCTTTCTTT.

This clonotype has more than one count but fewer than ten. The genes are TRBV19 and TRBJ2-4; D not certain. The V gene lost 4 bases and the J gene lost 8 bases, with 18 bases spanning the gap. This CDR3 has 15 residues. Germline values: CDR1 LNHDA, CDR2 SQIVND (reference sequence). CDR3 in DNA: TGTGCCAGTAGTAGATCTCTGGGGTCCTTGGACATTCAGTACTTC. Encoded protein: CASSRSLGSLDIQYF.

The V and J genes are TRBV6-1 and TRBJ2-3, with 11 bases matching TRBD2. V lost 2 bases, J lost 6 bases, and 10 bases stayed unmatched. This CDR3 comprises 17 residues. The V gene's germline CDR1 is MNHNS and CDR2 SASEGT. CDR3 sequence reads: CASSELSSGGNSDTQYF. The CDR3 bases are TGTGCCAGCAGTGAACTGTCTAGCGGGGGGAATAGTGATACGCAGTATTTT.